One sample yielded the 18 T cell receptor beta chains listed below, sequenced in a study of shared clonotypes between healthy human individuals. Here immunoSEQ multiplex PCR was the method, and the copy in TCRdb shows in-frame clones only, minus some. This sample has some 1 million clones, with around 76% found just once. Sequencing was performed on memory CD4+ T cells sorted from blood. Subset meaning: CD45RA-negative fraction. These receptors were collected from a man between 18 and 29 years old in good health.

The rearrangement uses TRBV5-4 and TRBJ1-1; D uncertain. The V gene's germline CDR1 is SGHNT and CDR2 YYREEE (reference sequence). The CDR3 runs to 14 residues. V was trimmed by 2 bases and J by 1 base, leaving 9 bases between them. CDR3 in amino acids: CASSFDGSNTEAFF. The DNA for the CDR3 is TGTGCCAGCAGCTTCGACGGATCGAACACTGAAGCTTTCTTT.

In its sample, this clone was seen a few times. The chain recombines TRBV19 with TRBJ1-5; 8 nucleotides line up with TRBD1. The CDR3 has 16 residues. Unmatched junction bases numbered 10, after V lost 6 bases and J lost 3 bases. CDR1 is LNHDA, CDR2 SQIVND, per germline (reference sequence). As DNA, the CDR3 is TGTGCCAGTAGCCTCACCGACAGGGGCCTCAATCAGCCCCAGCATTTT. It codes for CASSLTDRGLNQPQHF.

Only one count was recorded for this clone. This chain joins TRBV7-9 and TRBJ1-2; no clear D gene. Germline V lookup: CDR1 SEHNR, CDR2 FQNEAQ (reference sequence). The V end lost 2 bases, the J end lost 7 bases, and 14 bases lay between the germline ends. CDR3 length: 14 residues. The CDR3 loop reads CASSLTAPDAGYTF. In nucleotides, the CDR3 is TGTGCCAGCAGCTTAACAGCTCCGGACGCTGGCTACACCTTC.

This chain joins TRBV2 and TRBJ2-3, with 10 bases matching TRBD2. CDR1 is SNHLY, CDR2 FYNNEI, per germline. The ends lost 11 bases at V and 6 bases at J; junction bases unmatched: 11. The CDR3 runs to 14 residues. The CDR3, as DNA: TGTGCCGGAAGTAGCGGGGGGATGACGGATACGCAGTATTTT. Protein sequence: CAGSSGGMTDTQYF.

This clone was detected once. This chain uses TRBV2 with TRBJ2-7; D assignment may be TRBD1 or TRBD2 (5 bases each). The length of the CDR3 is 14 residues. Germline CDR1 SNHLY, CDR2 FYNNEI. Between the trimmed V and J ends, which lost 6 bases and 2 bases, there was a span of 14 bases. CDR3 amino acids: CASSRDLSTYEQYF. In nucleotides, the CDR3 is TGTGCCAGCAGCCGGGACCTAAGCACCTACGAGCAGTACTTC.

The rearrangement links TRBV19 to TRBJ2-7; D might be TRBD2 (7 bases). The germline V gene encodes CDR1 LNHDA and CDR2 SQIVND (reference sequence). V gave up 5 bases and J gave up 3 bases, with 20 bases separating them. The CDR3 sequence is 16 residues long. The CDR3 protein is CASSAPGRGGGYEQYF. The CDR3 nucleotides read TGTGCCAGTAGTGCCCCGGGGCGGGGAGGGGGCTACGAGCAGTACTTC.

This chain uses TRBV6-6 with TRBJ2-7; 11 nucleotides align to TRBD2. The CDR3 spans 16 residues. Germline V gene lookup returns CDR1 MNHNY and CDR2 SVGAGI (reference sequence). The ends lost 8 bases at V and 6 bases at J; junction bases unmatched: 15. CDR3 residues: CASWPLAGGRISEQYF. The CDR3 coding sequence is TGTGCCAGCTGGCCTCTAGCGGGAGGAAGAATTTCCGAGCAGTACTTC.

The chain's CDR3 is CASSPPGLAGTTDTQYF. As DNA, the CDR3 is TGTGCCAGCAGCCCCCCCGGCTTAGCGGGAACGACAGATACGCAGTATTTT. V and J are TRBV7-9 and TRBJ2-3; TRBD2 agrees at 8 bases. J was trimmed by 3 bases and V by 5 bases; bases with no gene match: 13. Germline loops: CDR1 SEHNR, CDR2 FQNEAQ (reference sequence). CDR3 size: 17 residues.

This sequence joins TRBV25-1 and TRBJ2-1; TRBD2 is a possible D gene (5 bases). The V gene lost 3 bases and the J gene lost 8 bases, with 11 bases spanning the gap. The CDR3 is made up of 13 amino acids. Germline V CDR1 and CDR2: MGHDK, SYGVNS. CDR3 sequence (DNA): TGTGCCAGCAGTGAGGGCCTAGCTGATGAGCAGTTCTTC. Its translation is CASSEGLADEQFF.

This clone was detected a few times. The chain recombines TRBV4-1 with TRBJ1-4; D unresolved. The germline V and J ends were trimmed by 3 bases and 8 bases, with 10 bases remaining between them. There are 13 residues in the CDR3. Germline-derived CDR1 and CDR2 are MGHRA and YSYEKL. CDR3 in DNA: TGCGCCAGCAGCCACCGAGCCCTAGAAAAACTGTTTTTT. This sequence encodes CASSHRALEKLFF.

The gene calls are TRBV19 and TRBJ2-3; TRBD2 agrees at 9 bases. V lost 1 base and J lost 2; bases outside the gene matches: 7. This CDR3 comprises 17 residues. Germline values: CDR1 LNHDA, CDR2 SQIVND (reference sequence). This CDR3 reads CASSIGGGGGVTDTQYF. The DNA of the CDR3 is TGTGCCAGTAGTATAGGAGGAGGCGGGGGGGTCACAGATACGCAGTATTTT.

This clone has only a few counts. The DNA for the CDR3 is TGTGCCATCAGTGGCAAGGCTGAAGCTTTCTTT. It encodes CAISGKAEAFF. The J gene is TRBJ1-1, the V gene TRBV10-3; D ambiguous. V lost 4 bases and J 6 bases, leaving 6 bases between the germline ends. Germline V gene lookup returns CDR1 ENHRY and CDR2 SYGVKD. The CDR3 totals 11 residues.

This chain uses TRBV18 with TRBJ1-5; no clear D. The CDR3 has 14 amino acids. Looked up from germline, CDR1 is KGHSH and CDR2 is LQKENI. V was cut by 5 bases and J by 5 bases, with 13 bases left in between. CDR3 sequence (DNA): TGTGCCAGCTCAGGGATGGGGAATGATCAGCCCCAGCATTTT. It translates to CASSGMGNDQPQHF.

This clone showed up just once. The same CDR3 can be traced to other DNA sequences in this sample. The chain uses TRBV28 and TRBJ1-1; D ambiguous. Germline-derived CDR1 and CDR2 are MDHEN and SYDVKM. The CDR3 covers 13 residues. The V gene lost 5 bases and the J gene lost 0 bases, with 7 bases spanning the gap. In DNA, the CDR3 is TGTGCCAGCAGTCCCCTATTGAACACTGAAGCTTTCTTT. It specifies CASSPLLNTEAFF.

CDR3 in DNA: TGTGCCACCGAGGGGCTTAGCGGGAGTAGCAATGAGCAGTTCTTC. Protein sequence: CATEGLSGSSNEQFF. V usage is TRBV19 and J usage is TRBJ2-1, with 9 bases lining up with TRBD2. This CDR3 contains 15 residues. With V trimmed by 10 bases and J by 6 bases, 13 bases remained unmatched. Germline V gives CDR1 LNHDA, CDR2 SQIVND (reference sequence). Drawing the rest from reference TRBV19 and TRBJ2-1, the complete variable domain is DGGITQSPKYLFRKEGQNVTLSCEQNLNHDAMYWYRQDPGQGLRLIYYSQIVNDFQKGDIAEGYSVSREKKESFPLTVTSAQKNPTAFYLCATEGLSGSSNEQFFGPGTRLTVL.

CDR3 DNA sequence: TGTGCCAGCAGCCAAGATTACACAGGGGGCATCAACGAGCAGTACTTC. Its protein product is CASSQDYTGGINEQYF. The chain couples TRBV4-2 to TRBJ2-7, with TRBD1 identical over 9 bases. Germline CDR1 reads LGHNA; CDR2 reads YNFKEQ. Trimming cost V 0 bases and J 5 bases; bases outside gene matches: 8. The CDR3 consists of 16 residues.

The genes are TRBV5-4 and TRBJ2-7, with a tentative D call TRBD1 (5 bases). This CDR3 has 15 amino acids. The V gene's germline CDR1 is SGHNT and CDR2 YYREEE (reference sequence). V lost 0 bases and J lost 3, with 13 bases in between. The CDR3 is CASSLGLSTDYEQYF. CDR3 DNA sequence: TGTGCCAGCAGCTTGGGCCTCTCGACAGACTACGAGCAGTACTTC. The whole variable domain, filled in from reference TRBV5-4 and TRBJ2-7, reads ETGVTQSPTHLIKTRGQQVTLRCSSQSGHNTVSWYQQALGQGPQFIFQYYREEENGRGNFPPRFSGLQFPNYSSELNVNALELDDSALYLCASSLGLSTDYEQYFGPGTRLTVT.

This clone showed up just once. V gene TRBV4-1 combines with J gene TRBJ2-7, with D maybe TRBD1 (7 bases). Germline CDR1 and CDR2: MGHRA and YSYEKL. V was clipped by 1 base and J by 4 bases, with 14 bases between them. The CDR3 runs to 15 residues. The CDR3 loop reads CASSQVGAGGYEQYF. For the CDR3, the DNA is TGCGCCAGCAGCCAAGTCGGGGCAGGGGGGTACGAGCAGTACTTC.